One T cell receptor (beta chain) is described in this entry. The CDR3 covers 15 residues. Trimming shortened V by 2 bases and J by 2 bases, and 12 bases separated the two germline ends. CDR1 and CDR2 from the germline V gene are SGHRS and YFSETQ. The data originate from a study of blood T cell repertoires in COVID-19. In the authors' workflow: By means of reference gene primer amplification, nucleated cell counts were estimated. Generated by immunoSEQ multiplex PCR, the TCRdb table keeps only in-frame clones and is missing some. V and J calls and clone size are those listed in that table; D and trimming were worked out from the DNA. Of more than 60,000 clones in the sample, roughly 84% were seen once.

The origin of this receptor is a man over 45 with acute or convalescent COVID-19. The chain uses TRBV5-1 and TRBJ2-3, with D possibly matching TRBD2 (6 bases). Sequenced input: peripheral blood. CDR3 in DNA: TGCGCCAGCAGCTTAGCGGGCCCAGACACAGATACGCAGTATTTT. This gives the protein CASSLAGPDTDTQYF.